This T cell receptor (beta chain) was retrieved from a study of blood T cell repertoires in COVID-19 (TCRdb year 2020). Concerning the study at large: The collaborator samples originated in the United States, Italy and Spain and spanned the acute and convalescent phases of COVID-19. Nearly every sample came with metadata listing a de-identified subject ID, COVID-19 status, age in years and sex. The repertoires were made available in a free public database intended to serve as a resource for research on the immune response to SARS-CoV-2. The dataset comprised deeply sampled blood TCRbeta repertoires from subjects exposed to, actively infected with, or recovered from COVID-19. The material from the prospective study consisted of cDNA or gDNA derived from T cells, B-cell-depleted T cells, or PBMCs. Samples came from the ongoing ImmuneRACE study (first 160 participants) plus 1,254 subjects from 6 global collaborators. HLA class I and class II types, where available, came from metadata supplied by the sample provider rather than from assay-based typing.

What the study reported, not specific to this receptor: Clinical and demographic metadata were provided uncurated, with the amount varying by source and participant.

There are 16 amino acids in the CDR3, from cysteine to phenylalanine inclusive. Of the read, only the CDR3 DNA is kept; its 48 bases are in frame from base 1. Per the germline V gene, SGHTS is the CDR1 and YDEGEE is the CDR2. V loses 4 bases at its end and J loses 3 bases; junction bases beyond the gene matches: 9. Comments on this clone: Its specific antigen is unknown. Within one base of it there is no much larger clone, and no base qualities were kept.

In the prospective study, participants were roughly 18 to 95 years old, resided in about two dozen geographic areas of the United States, and were enrolled through a virtual design. In the prospective study, cohorts were assigned on the basis of participant-reported clinical history obtained from a screening survey and a study questionnaire. ImmuneRACE Cohort 3 recovered participants were defined by two consecutive negative NP/OP PCR tests, healthcare professional clearance, or symptom resolution. Each participant in the prospective study had whole blood, serum and a nasopharyngeal or oropharyngeal swab collected by mobile phlebotomists. Participants in the prospective study had the option to provide additional blood draws and questionnaires over a 2-month period. Before DNA extraction, blood samples from the prospective study were shipped at room temperature or frozen. The immunoSEQ Assay, a bias-controlled multiplex PCR, was used to amplify TCRbeta CDR3 regions from genomic DNA. On the study's bioinformatics: The number of nucleated cells in each sample was estimated by amplification of reference gene primers within the assay. Sequence reads were collapsed and filtered to measure the absolute abundance of every unique TCRbeta CDR3 rearrangement. For each sample, productive Simpson clonality was calculated by taking the square root of Simpson's diversity index across productive rearrangements. TCRdb mirrors the immuneACCESS table, restricted to in-frame sequences. Some clones are absent from its copies; in checked studies, under half trace to an unresolved V gene, and the reason for the others is unknown. D and trimming were read from the DNA, whereas the V and J calls and clone size are those reported in that table. The sample table contains around 330,000 clones; only one count was recorded for roughly 90% of them. Approximately 9% of the sample is held by the ten biggest clonotypes.

This clonotype originated in a woman between 18 and 29 years old who had recovered from COVID-19. The V gene is TRBV5-8 and the J gene is TRBJ1-5; 8 central bases correspond to TRBD1. Input material: PBMCs or T cells enriched from blood (not recorded which). Here is the DNA: TGTGCCAGCAGCCCCAGGACAGGGCCCTCCAATCAGCCCCAGCATTTT. This yields the protein CASSPRTGPSNQPQHF.